The 5 T cell receptor beta chains listed next were all sequenced from one sample in a study of cytomegalovirus exposure and HLA in healthy donors. Sequencing was performed with immunoSEQ multiplex PCR; in TCRdb, only in-frame clones are kept and a portion is missing. This sample yields around 200,000 clones, of which 81% are seen a single time; about 1.2% belongs to the top ten. Sequenced input: PBMCs. The receptor set was obtained from a woman younger than 45 in good health and CMV-seronegative.

This clone was detected only once. J is TRBJ2-3 and V is TRBV4-2, with D perhaps TRBD1 (5 bases). Germline V gives CDR1 LGHNA, CDR2 YNFKEQ. V was cut by 0 bases and J by 6 bases, with 19 bases left in between. This CDR3 comprises 17 residues. In DNA, the CDR3 is TGTGCCAGCAGCCAAGACGACCGGAAGGGGTTCTCCGATACGCAGTATTTT. Its translation is CASSQDDRKGFSDTQYF.

The genes are TRBV10-1 and TRBJ2-7; a weak D match, TRBD1 (6 bases). Germline V CDR1 and CDR2: WNHNN, SYGVQD (reference sequence). The CDR3 loop spans 12 amino acids. V was trimmed by 3 bases and J by 3 bases, leaving 6 bases between them. DNA for the CDR3: TGCGCCAGCAGTGAAGGGGGCTACGAGCAGTACTTC. Protein sequence: CASSEGGYEQYF.

The gene calls are TRBV6-5 and TRBJ1-1; D unclear. Germline V CDR1 and CDR2: MNHEY, SVGAGI. Trimming cost V 2 bases and J 1 base, with 8 bases left between them. The CDR3 runs 14 residues. This chain's CDR3 is CASSYTSGNTEAFF. DNA for the CDR3: TGTGCCAGCAGTTACACCTCCGGGAACACTGAAGCTTTCTTT.

J is TRBJ2-7 and V is TRBV4-1, with D perhaps matching TRBD2 (5 bases). Trimming removed 1 base from V and 1 base from J, with 14 bases in between. In germline, CDR1 is MGHRA, CDR2 YSYEKL. The CDR3 is 16 residues long. As DNA, the CDR3 is TGCGCCAGCAGCCAAGCCGTGGCTAGCACTTCCTACGAGCAGTACTTC. As protein: CASSQAVASTSYEQYF.

This chain's CDR3 is CASSFALTYEQYF. DNA of the CDR3: TGTGCCAGCAGTTTTGCACTTACCTACGAGCAGTACTTC. This chain uses TRBV27 with TRBJ2-7; no clear D. Germline values: CDR1 MNHEY, CDR2 SMNVEV (reference sequence). V was cut by 3 bases and J by 2 bases, with 8 bases left in between. The CDR3 is 13 residues long.